This T cell receptor (beta chain) is from a study of tumor-infiltrating lymphocytes in primary liver carcinoma. At the level of the study: These patients were men and women whose ages were 30 to 69 years. Whole-study results and caveats: Only around 7-24% of top clones occurred in all five tumor regions.

A constant-region primer served to make TCR beta cDNA from around 500 ng total RNA. Generation of the TCR beta libraries relied on three nested multiplex PCR rounds using slightly modified ARM-PCR. TCRdb ran MiXCR on the multiplex PCR reads and lists one entry per CDR3 protein. Among about 22,000 distinct CDR3 sequences listed, 70% to 90% were seen once. Both RNA and DNA were isolated together from around 20-30 mg of bulk tissue that had not been sorted. Sampling of every tumor involved five separate regions. These included the tumor centre. As regards this clonotype: Its target is not known. This may be a read error: a much more frequent sequence differs by one nucleotide.

The specimen was liver tumor tissue from sampling region 2. The subset denotes: tumor region T2, inferior pole. The TCR was taken from a woman in her 30s with primary liver carcinoma and hepatitis B virus infection.

The CDR3 loop is CASRYTVGMAETFF. The CDR3 DNA is TGTGCCAGTAGATATACAGTGGGGATGGCTGAAACTTTCTTT. V is TRBV11-2 and J is TRBJ1-1; D gene ambiguous. The CDR3 is 14 residues long. The germline gives CDR1 SGHAT, CDR2 FQNNGV. The entire variable domain, with the rest obtained from reference TRBV11-2 and TRBJ1-1, is as follows: EAGVAQSPRYKIIEKRQSVAFWCNPISGHATLYWYQQILGQGPKLLIQFQNNGVVDDSQLPKDRFSAERLKGVDSTLKIQPAKLEDSAVYLCASRYTVGMAETFFGQGTRLTVV.